A single sample gave rise to the 2 T cell receptor beta chains below, sequenced in a study of post-analysis software for immune sequencing data. Tagging with unique molecular identifiers was a feature of the TCR beta cDNA libraries. TCRdb re-derived calls from the PCR reads in MiXCR, one entry per CDR3 protein. In the table there are 820,000 or so distinct CDR3 sequences, around 50% of which are singletons. For these receptors, no antigen is known. Findings and limits, study-wide: Patients had higher frequencies than controls of about five TRBV segments, including TRBV5-6, TRBV5-1 and TRBV20-1.

Sequencing was performed on blood. Receptors originate from a girl aged 10 to 17 with multiple sclerosis.

V usage is TRBV29-1 and J usage is TRBJ2-7, with 8 bases fitting TRBD2. Germline CDR1 reads SQVTM; CDR2 reads ANQGSEA. The CDR3 has 13 amino acids. V was pared by 4 bases and J by 1 base, with 3 bases of the junction left unmatched. The CDR3, as DNA: TGCAGCGTTGCCAGACTAGCGTCCTACGAGCAGTACTTC. Amino acids: CSVARLASYEQYF.

A few counts support this clonotype. The rearrangement joins TRBV7-2 to TRBJ2-7; D is possibly TRBD1 (6 bases). CDR3 length: 14 amino acids. CDR1 and CDR2 from the germline V gene are SGHTA and FQGNSA. V lost 2 bases and J lost 2, with 10 bases in between. The CDR3 sequence is CASSLIGQTYEQYF. As DNA, the CDR3 is TGTGCCAGCAGCTTAATAGGACAGACCTACGAGCAGTACTTC.